These 12 T cell receptor beta chains were sequenced from one sample in a study of early T cells in non-severe SARS-CoV-2 infection. One entry per CDR3 protein results from TCRdb running MiXCR on the 5' RACE reads. The data show 32,000 or so distinct CDR3 sequences, approximately 10% seen once. Sequencing was done on a sample of whole blood. Receptors were obtained from an adult who was a healthcare worker with PCR-confirmed SARS-CoV-2 infection or an uninfected control (not recorded which).

This clonotype was observed at least ten times. This chain connects TRBV6-1 to TRBJ2-1, with 9 bases that match TRBD1. The CDR3 spans 14 residues. V lost 8 bases, J lost 2 bases, and 4 bases stayed unmatched. Germline CDR1 MNHNS, CDR2 SASEGT. The CDR3 protein is CASRQGVAYNEQFF. The CDR3, as DNA: TGTGCCAGCCGACAGGGGGTAGCCTACAATGAGCAGTTCTTC.

As concerns this clonotype: The CDR3 does not close with the conserved phenylalanine or tryptophan, likely indicating a read error. The rearrangement joins TRBV29-1 to TRBJ1-2; D is undetermined. Germline values: CDR1 SQVTM, CDR2 ANQGSEA. V was clipped by 3 bases and J by 8 bases, with 13 bases between them. The CDR3 spans 12 residues. The CDR3 DNA is TGCAGCGTTGACGATCCCCGGTGGGGCTACACCATC. Residues: CSVDDPRWGYTI.

In this sample, this clonotype turned up many times. CDR3: CASSPQETQYF. The CDR3 DNA reads TGTGCCAGCAGCCCTCAAGAGACCCAGTACTTC. The chain combines TRBV11-2 with TRBJ2-5; unclear D gene. This CDR3 is 11 amino acids long. Germline lookup yields CDR1 SGHAT and CDR2 FQNNGV. V shed 5 bases and J shed 2 bases, with 3 bases lying between them.

This clonotype was observed a few times. Possible read error: a much larger clone is one base away. The chain uses TRBV7-2 and TRBJ2-1; D is possibly TRBD2 (6 bases). The CDR3 runs 14 residues. The germline CDR1 and CDR2 sequences are SGHTA and FQGNSA. CDR3 sequence: CVSSSSGRYNEQFF. CDR3 sequence (DNA): TGTGTCAGCAGCTCCTCCGGGAGATACAATGAGCAGTTCTTC. Filled out from reference TRBV7-2 and TRBJ2-1, the complete variable domain reads GAGVSQSPSNKVTEKGKDVELRCDPISGHTALYWYRQSLGQGLEFLIYFQGNSAPDKSGLPSDRFSAERTGGSVSTLTIQRTQQEDSAVYLCVSSSSGRYNEQFFGPGTRLTVL.

This clonotype appeared many times. The V gene is TRBV7-8, the J gene TRBJ1-4; possibly TRBD1 for D (5 bases). CDR1 and CDR2 from the germline V gene are SGHVS and FQNEAQ. Trimming removed 6 bases at V and 7 bases at J, with 12 bases between. CDR3 size: 13 residues. CDR3 amino acids: CASSRAGAEKLFF. The CDR3 bases are TGTGCCAGCAGTCGAGCCGGGGCTGAAAAACTGTTTTTT.

This clonotype turned up a few times. The chain links TRBV4-3 to TRBJ2-1, with D unclear. This CDR3 contains 14 residues. Germline V gene data show CDR1 as LGHNA and CDR2 as YSLEER. Trimming pared 4 bases from V and 9 bases from J, leaving 16 bases between. The CDR3 coding sequence is TGCGCCAGCAGCCCGGAAGAAGGTCGAGGTGAGCAGTTCTTC. It specifies CASSPEEGRGEQFF.

This clonotype was counted between two and nine times. J is TRBJ2-3 and V is TRBV20-1; maybe TRBD1 (6 bases). Germline lookup yields CDR1 DFQATT and CDR2 SNEGSKA (reference sequence). The V and J ends lost 5 bases and 6 bases respectively, with 18 bases between them. The CDR3 covers 14 residues. The CDR3 DNA reads TGCAGTGCTTCACAGGGAAGTACAGGGGATACGCAGTATTTT. Its protein is CSASQGSTGDTQYF.

Ten or more counts support this clonotype. The chain recombines TRBV3-1 with TRBJ1-6; no clear D. V was trimmed by 1 base and J by 8 bases, leaving 9 bases between them. The CDR3 sequence is 14 residues long. The V gene's germline CDR1 is LGHDT and CDR2 YNNKEL (reference sequence). The CDR3 nucleotides are TGTGCCAGCAGCCAAGTCGGGGTTGATTCACCCCTCCACTTT. Amino acids: CASSQVGVDSPLHF.

In this sample, this clonotype turned up many times. The chain combines TRBV12-3 or TRBV12-4 with TRBJ2-5; maybe TRBD2 (6 bases). V was trimmed by 5 bases and J by 2 bases, leaving 12 bases between them. This CDR3 contains 14 residues. The CDR3 nucleotides read TGTGCCAGCAGTGAGGGAGGAGCTCAAGAGACCCAGTACTTC. Its protein is CASSEGGAQETQYF.

At least ten counts were recorded for this clonotype. The chain couples TRBV20-1 to TRBJ2-5; 12 bases line up with TRBD2. Germline V gene data show CDR1 as DFQATT and CDR2 as SNEGSKA (reference sequence). CDR3 size: 14 residues. V trimming: 4 bases; J trimming: 7 bases; junction bases outside the gene matches: 7. The CDR3 DNA follows: TGCAGTGCTAAAAGGACTAGCGGGGTTTTGACCCAGTACTTC. Protein product: CSAKRTSGVLTQYF.

This clonotype appeared many times. The chain is built from TRBV4-2 and TRBJ1-5; 8 bases align to TRBD1. Trimming took 4 bases from V and 8 from J; bases not matched to a gene: 10. The CDR3 runs to 15 residues. From germline, CDR1 is LGHNA and CDR2 YNFKEQ. Here the CDR3 reads CASSPRQGSSEPQHF. The CDR3 coding sequence is TGTGCCAGCAGCCCTAGACAGGGGAGCTCTGAGCCCCAGCATTTT.

A note on this clonotype: This may come from a read error, since a much larger clone is one base off. The chain links TRBV29-1 to TRBJ2-3; D not resolved. Deletions cut 8 bases from V and 1 base from J, with 16 bases between. In germline, CDR1 is SQVTM, CDR2 ANQGSEA. This CDR3 has 14 amino acids. The CDR3 DNA reads TGCAGCACAGTCGGGTCCTGTGGCACAGATACGCAGTATTTT. It codes for CSTVGSCGTDTQYF.